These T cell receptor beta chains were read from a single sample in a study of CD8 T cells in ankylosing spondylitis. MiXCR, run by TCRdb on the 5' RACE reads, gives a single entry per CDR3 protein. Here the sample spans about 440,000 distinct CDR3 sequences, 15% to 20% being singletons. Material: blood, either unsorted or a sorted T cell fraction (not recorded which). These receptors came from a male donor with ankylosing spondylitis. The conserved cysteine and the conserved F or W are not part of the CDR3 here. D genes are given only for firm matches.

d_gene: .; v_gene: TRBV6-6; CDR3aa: ASSYSSLNTQY
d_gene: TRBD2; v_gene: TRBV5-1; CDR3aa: ASSLELAGLGEQY
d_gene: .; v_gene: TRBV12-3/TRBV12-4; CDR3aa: ASSFEGNRYRTEAF
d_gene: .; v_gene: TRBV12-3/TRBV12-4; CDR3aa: ASSLSKRGEAF
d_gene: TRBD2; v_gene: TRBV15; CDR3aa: ATSSDWTSGRAANEQF
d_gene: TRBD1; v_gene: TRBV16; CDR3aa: ASSPGQGQGRTEAF
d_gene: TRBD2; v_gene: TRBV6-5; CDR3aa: ATRYSGSSGANVLT
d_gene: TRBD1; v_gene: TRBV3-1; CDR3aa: ASSQADRASGELF
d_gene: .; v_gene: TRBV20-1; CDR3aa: CATPVGVIRSDQPQH
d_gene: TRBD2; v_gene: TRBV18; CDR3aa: ASSTGGHNEQF
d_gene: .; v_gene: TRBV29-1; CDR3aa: SVRPRNTIY
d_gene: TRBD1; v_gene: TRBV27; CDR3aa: ASKIPGTGVNEQY
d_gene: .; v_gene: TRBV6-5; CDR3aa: ASSYRESNYGYT
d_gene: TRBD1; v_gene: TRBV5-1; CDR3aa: ASSPQGQSSYEQY
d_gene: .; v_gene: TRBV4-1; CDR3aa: ASSQVGRNTGELF
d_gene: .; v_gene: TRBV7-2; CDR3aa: ASSLVSVRTDTQY